This T cell receptor beta chain was observed in a study of CD8+ T cells in alopecia areata. Regarding the study as a whole: Elevated clonality characterized lesional scalp relative to normal scalp, particularly in alopecia totalis/universalis. Just one nonresponder means the tie between baseline CD8+ expansion and response stays uncertain. Scalp clonality, along with expanded CD8+ clones among the top 100, was significantly decreased by tofacitinib. Mice showed clearer TCR sharing than patients did, a gap that was possibly HLA-related.

It was cDNA, reverse transcribed from extracted RNA, that served as the sequencing template. Measured with immunoSEQ multiplex PCR; TCRdb has only the in-frame clones, and not every one. The table shows some 200,000 clones, with roughly 40% occurring only once. A word on this clone: Its cognate antigen is unknown.

Treatment: oral pan-JAK inhibitor, 5-10 mg twice daily. This CDR3 region has 12 residues. V dropped 3 bases and J dropped 7 bases, with 12 bases sitting between them. Germline V gene lookup returns CDR1 SQVTM and CDR2 ANQGSEA. The source was CD4+ T cells sorted from blood, collected at roughly week 36, from a patient treated with tofacitinib. This receptor was taken from a human donor with alopecia areata. The chain is built from TRBV29-1 and TRBJ1-2; no definite D call. Written as DNA, the CDR3 is TGCAGCGTTGACGGAGTTGAGTCTGGCTACACCTTC. Translated, it gives CSVDGVESGYTF.